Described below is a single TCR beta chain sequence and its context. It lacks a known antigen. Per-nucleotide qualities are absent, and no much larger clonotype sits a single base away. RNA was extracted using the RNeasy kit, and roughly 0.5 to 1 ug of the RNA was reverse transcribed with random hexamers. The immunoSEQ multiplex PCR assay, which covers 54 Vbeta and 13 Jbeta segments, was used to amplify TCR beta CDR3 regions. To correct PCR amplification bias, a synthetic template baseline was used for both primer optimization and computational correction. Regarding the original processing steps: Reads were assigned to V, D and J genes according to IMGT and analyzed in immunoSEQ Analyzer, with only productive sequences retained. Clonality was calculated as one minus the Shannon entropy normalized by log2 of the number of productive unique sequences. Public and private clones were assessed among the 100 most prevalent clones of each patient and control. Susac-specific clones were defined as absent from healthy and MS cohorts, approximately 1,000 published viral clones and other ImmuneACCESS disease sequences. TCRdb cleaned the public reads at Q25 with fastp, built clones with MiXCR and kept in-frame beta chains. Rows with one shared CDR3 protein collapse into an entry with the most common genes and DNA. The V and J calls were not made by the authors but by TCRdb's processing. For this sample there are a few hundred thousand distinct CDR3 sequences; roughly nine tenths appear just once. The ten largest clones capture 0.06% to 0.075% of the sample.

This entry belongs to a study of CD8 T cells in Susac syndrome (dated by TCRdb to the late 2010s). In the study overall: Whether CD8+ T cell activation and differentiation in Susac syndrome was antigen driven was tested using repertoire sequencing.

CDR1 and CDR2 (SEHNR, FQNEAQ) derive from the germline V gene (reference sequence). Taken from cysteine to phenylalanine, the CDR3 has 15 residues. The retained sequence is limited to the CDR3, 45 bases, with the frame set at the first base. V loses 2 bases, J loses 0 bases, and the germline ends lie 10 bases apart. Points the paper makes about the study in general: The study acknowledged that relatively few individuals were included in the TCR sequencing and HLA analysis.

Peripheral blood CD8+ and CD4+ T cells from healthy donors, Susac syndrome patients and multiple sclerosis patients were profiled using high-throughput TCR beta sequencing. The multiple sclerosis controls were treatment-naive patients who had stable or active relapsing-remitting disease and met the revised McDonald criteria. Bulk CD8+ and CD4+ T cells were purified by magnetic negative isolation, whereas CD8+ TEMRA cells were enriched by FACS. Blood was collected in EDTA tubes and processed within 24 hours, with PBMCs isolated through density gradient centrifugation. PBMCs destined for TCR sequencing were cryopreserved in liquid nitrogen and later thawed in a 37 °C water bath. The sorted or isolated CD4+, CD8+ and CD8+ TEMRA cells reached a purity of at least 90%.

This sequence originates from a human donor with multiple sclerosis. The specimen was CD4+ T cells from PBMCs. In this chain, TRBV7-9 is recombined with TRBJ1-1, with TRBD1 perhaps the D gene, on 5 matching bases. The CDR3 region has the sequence CASSLSMGVNTEAFF. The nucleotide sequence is TGTGCCAGCAGCTTATCGATGGGGGTGAACACTGAAGCTTTCTTT. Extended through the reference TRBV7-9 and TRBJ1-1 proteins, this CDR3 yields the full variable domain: DTGVSQNPRHKITKRGQNVTFRCDPISEHNRLYWYRQTLGQGPEFLTYFQNEAQLEKSRLLSDRFSAERPKGSFSTLEIQRTEQGDSAMYLCASSLSMGVNTEAFFGQGTRLTVV.